This TCR beta chain was observed in a study of cytomegalovirus exposure and HLA in healthy donors. 13 Jbeta primers and 60 Vbeta primers were used for the PCR. Sequencing was performed with immunoSEQ multiplex PCR; in TCRdb, only in-frame clones are kept and a portion is missing. This table holds roughly 150,000 clones, roughly 70% found once. Unmatched junction bases numbered 2, after V lost 0 bases and J lost 3 bases. The CDR3 has 14 amino acids. The germline V gene has CDR1 SGHNT and CDR2 YYREEE (reference sequence). The TCR sequence derives from a man aged 30 to 39 in good health and CMV-seropositive. The rearrangement uses TRBV5-4 and TRBJ2-7; 8 nucleotides match TRBD2. Sequenced sample: PBMCs. The CDR3 loop reads CASSLGRGGYEQYF. In DNA, the CDR3 is TGTGCCAGCAGCTTGGGTCGGGGGGGCTACGAGCAGTACTTC.